Listed below are T cell receptor beta chains from one sample, sequenced in a study of vaccination and CD4 T cells after COVID-19. These TCRs are of unknown antigen specificity. Using its own MiXCR run on the PCR reads, TCRdb lists one record per CDR3 protein. The repertoire includes under 20,000 distinct CDR3 sequences, about 21% of them detected once, and 7% to 8.5% sits in the top ten. The sample taken for sequencing was cultured CD4+ T cells from blood. Receptors were obtained from a human donor with COVID-19. Each CDR3 is given with its conserved first and last residue. D genes are given only for firm matches. Size is stated for part of the rows, as once, few or many counts, or as a class when the clone is expanded.

cdr3_nt cdr3_aa clone_size j_call v_call d_call
TGCAGTGCTACCCCAAGGGGCAGGACGACCGGCTACACCTTC CSATPRGRTTGYTF - TRBJ1-2 TRBV20-1 -
TGTGCCAGCAGTCCAACCCGCGCGACAGCCACAGATACGCAGTATTTT CASSPTRATATDTQYF medium-sized TRBJ2-3 TRBV27 -
TGTGCCAGCTCACCCGGACAGGTCTATAGCAATCAGCCCCAGCATTTT CASSPGQVYSNQPQHF - TRBJ1-5 TRBV18 TRBD1
TGTGCCAGCAGCCTCCTGGGACTAGCGGGGGACGGGGAGCTGTTTTTT CASSLLGLAGDGELFF few TRBJ2-2 TRBV4-2 TRBD2
TGTGCCTGGAGTGTACCGAGTCATAGGGAGGGTGAAAAGTCTAGTGGCTACACCTTC CAWSVPSHREGEKSSGYTF medium-sized TRBJ1-2 TRBV30 -
TGTGCCAGCAGCCGGGGGGAGGGGAAGACCCAGTACTTC CASSRGEGKTQYF - TRBJ2-5 TRBV7-9 TRBD2
TGTGCCAGCAGCTTAGCGGGCAGCTACGAGCAGTACTTC CASSLAGSYEQYF few TRBJ2-7 TRBV7-2 -
TGTGCCAGCAGAACGACAGGGGAAAACTATGGCTACACCTTC CASRTTGENYGYTF - TRBJ1-2 TRBV28 TRBD1
TGTGCCAGCAGCTTGGTAGGGGACACTGAAGCTTTCTTT CASSLVGDTEAFF - TRBJ1-1 TRBV5-6 -
TGCGCCAGCAGCGCCGGACTAGCGGGGGGCCCTCTTGAGACCCAGTACTTC CASSAGLAGGPLETQYF - TRBJ2-5 TRBV5-1 TRBD2
TGTGCCAGCCAGACAGGGGCCGGTCAGCCCCAGCATTTT CASQTGAGQPQHF medium-sized TRBJ1-5 TRBV27 TRBD1
TGTGCCTGGAGTCGCGACAGCTATGGAAACACCATATATTTT CAWSRDSYGNTIYF - TRBJ1-3 TRBV30 -
TGTGCCAGCAGTTCCCTCAGGGCGACTGCCGGCTACACCTTC CASSSLRATAGYTF few TRBJ1-2 TRBV6-5 -
TGCGCCAGCACCCCGGGGGCTACAGATACGCAGTATTTT CASTPGATDTQYF once TRBJ2-3 TRBV5-1 -
TGTGCCATCACCCGGGACACCAACTCTGGAAACACCATATATTTT CAITRDTNSGNTIYF few TRBJ1-3 TRBV10-3 -
TGTGCCAGCAGCGGACAGGGGGCTAGGAATGAGCAGTTCTTC CASSGQGARNEQFF few TRBJ2-1 TRBV9 TRBD1
TGTGCCAGCAGTTTACAAGGGGGGGGATCCTACGAGCAGTACTTC CASSLQGGGSYEQYF - TRBJ2-7 TRBV12-3/TRBV12-4 -
TGTGCCAGCTCACCATTTTTGACAGGGGATGCGGTATACTATGGCTACACCTTC CASSPFLTGDAVYYGYTF few TRBJ1-2 TRBV18 TRBD1
TGTGCCAGCAGCTTGCCGGGGACTAGCGGGGGGGCTGCCGGGGAGCTGTTTTTT CASSLPGTSGGAAGELFF - TRBJ2-2 TRBV7-2 TRBD2
TGTGCCAGCAGCGCCGGACAGGGGGCCGCAGATACGCAGTATTTT CASSAGQGAADTQYF few TRBJ2-3 TRBV11-3 TRBD1
TGCAGTGCAAGAGTCACAGATACGCAGTATTTT CSARVTDTQYF - TRBJ2-3 TRBV20-1 -
TGCGCCAGCAGACCCGGGACAGGGGACACCGGGGAGCTGTTTTTT CASRPGTGDTGELFF - TRBJ2-2 TRBV10-2 TRBD1
TGTGCCTCCAGCCGCCCCGGTTCACCCCTCCACTTT CASSRPGSPLHF few TRBJ1-6 TRBV19 -
TGTGCCAGCAGCCAAAGGGGTTTCTCCTACGAGCAGTACTTC CASSQRGFSYEQYF - TRBJ2-7 TRBV12-3/TRBV12-4 -
TGTGCCAGCAGTGCATCGGGGGGTTCTGAAGCTTTCTTT CASSASGGSEAFF few TRBJ1-1 TRBV2 -
TGTGCCAGCGATAATCAACCAGGTTTGAAGCAGAACTATGGCTACACCTTC CASDNQPGLKQNYGYTF few TRBJ1-2 TRBV28 -
TGTGCCAGCAGTGATGGGACAGGACCCTCGTACGAGCAGTACTTC CASSDGTGPSYEQYF few TRBJ2-7 TRBV6-1 TRBD1
TGCAGTGCTAGAGCGGTGGACAGGCGTAATCAGCCCCAGCATTTT CSARAVDRRNQPQHF medium-sized TRBJ1-5 TRBV20-1 TRBD1
TGTGCCAGCAGCCAAGGGGGGACAGTCGGGCAGCCCCAGCATTTT CASSQGGTVGQPQHF - TRBJ1-5 TRBV14 TRBD1
TGTGCCAGCAGTGAGGGCGGACTTAATGAAAAACTGTTTTTT CASSEGGLNEKLFF - TRBJ1-4 TRBV2 -
TGTGCCTGGAGTGTCAGGGGGGAAGCTTTCTTT CAWSVRGEAFF - TRBJ1-1 TRBV30 TRBD1
TGTGCCACCAAATATGGGGTTGGGCAAGAGACCCAGTACTTC CATKYGVGQETQYF - TRBJ2-5 TRBV19 -
TGCAGTGCTACTTATAGGACTAGCGGGGAGACCCAGTACTTC CSATYRTSGETQYF few TRBJ2-5 TRBV20-1 TRBD2
TGTGCCAGCAGCCTTAGATACTATGGCTACACCTTC CASSLRYYGYTF medium-sized TRBJ1-2 TRBV6-1 -
TGTGCCAGCAGTTTAAGTCGGTGGTACCAAGAGACCCAGTACTTC CASSLSRWYQETQYF few TRBJ2-5 TRBV12-3/TRBV12-4 -